Listed below are T cell receptor beta chains from one sample, sequenced in a study of shared clonotypes between healthy human individuals. TCRdb's table, derived via immunoSEQ multiplex PCR, lists solely in-frame clones and lacks some. The data contain 2,500,000 or so clones, over 85% of them singletons. The sequencing sample was made of naive CD4+ T cells sorted from blood. These receptors originate from a man between 18 and 29 years old in good health. Both conserved end residues are part of each CDR3. D genes are given only for firm matches. Size is omitted from some rows. Given values are once, few, many or a class for expanded clones.

d_gene	len	v_gene	abundance	j_gene	CDR3nt	CDR3aa
.	13	TRBV6-1	.	TRBJ2-4	TGTGCCAGCAGTTTGAGGGTCGAAAACATTCAGTACTTC	CASSLRVENIQYF
TRBD2	12	TRBV11-3	.	TRBJ2-3	TGTGCCAGCAGCTTAGACGGGGGGGTGCAGTATTTT	CASSLDGGVQYF
.	11	TRBV29-1	few	TRBJ1-2	TGCAGCGTTGACGTCAGGGAAGGCTACACCTTC	CSVDVREGYTF
TRBD1	13	TRBV5-1	.	TRBJ1-2	TGCGCCAGCAGCTTGGCGACAGGGGACGGCTACACCTTC	CASSLATGDGYTF
.	14	TRBV10-3	.	TRBJ2-7	TGTGCCATCAGTGACAGGGGCTTTACCTACGAGCAGTACTTC	CAISDRGFTYEQYF
.	11	TRBV7-2	.	TRBJ2-7	TGTGCCAGCAGCTTAGTCCACGAGCAGTACTTC	CASSLVHEQYF
TRBD1	15	TRBV18	.	TRBJ2-1	TGTGCCAGCTCACCACCGGGCAGGGGGCTGAATGAGCAGTTCTTC	CASSPPGRGLNEQFF
TRBD1	15	TRBV30	.	TRBJ1-5	TGTGCCTGGAACCAGGGACAGGGGGTGCGACAGCCCCAGCATTTT	CAWNQGQGVRQPQHF
.	13	TRBV6-5	.	TRBJ2-7	TGTGCCAGCAGCGGAGAGGGAACCTACGAGCAGTACTTC	CASSGEGTYEQYF
TRBD1	18	TRBV2	.	TRBJ2-7	TGTGCCAGCAGTGCGGCCGGGACAGGGATCCTCTCCCCCTACGAGCAGTACTTC	CASSAAGTGILSPYEQYF
.	11	TRBV7-6	.	TRBJ2-3	TGTGCCAGCAGCTTAGGGGGGTCGCAGTATTTT	CASSLGGSQYF
.	15	TRBV6-5	.	TRBJ2-1	TGTGCCAGCAGTTATAGGGGTTCCATGCACAATGAGCAGTTCTTC	CASSYRGSMHNEQFF
TRBD2	14	TRBV11-2	.	TRBJ2-3	TGTGCCAGCAGCTCGGGACTAGCGGGGTATACGCAGTATTTT	CASSSGLAGYTQYF
TRBD1	15	TRBV10-2	.	TRBJ1-3	TGCGCCAGCAGTGGGGACAGCGCAGCTGGAAACACCATATATTTT	CASSGDSAAGNTIYF
TRBD1	16	TRBV5-4	.	TRBJ1-6	TGTGCCAGCAGTCGCCCCGGGACAGAAGCCCTTGTACCCCTCCACTTT	CASSRPGTEALVPLHF
TRBD1	12	TRBV5-1	.	TRBJ1-6	TGCGCCAGCAGCTTTCAGGGACAGGCTCCTGTATTT	CASSFQGQAPVF
.	12	TRBV27	once	TRBJ1-3	TGTGCCAGCAGTCCTAATGGGAACACCATATATTTT	CASSPNGNTIYF
TRBD2	15	TRBV9	.	TRBJ2-1	TGTGCCAGCAGCGTCTTAGCGGGAGGGTACAATGAGCAGTTCTTC	CASSVLAGGYNEQFF
.	11	TRBV20-1	.	TRBJ1-2	TGCAGTGCTAGTTATGGGGTTGGCTACACCTTC	CSASYGVGYTF
TRBD2	18	TRBV18	.	TRBJ2-4	TGTGCCAGCTCACCGGGGACTAGCGGGATACTAGCCAAAAACATTCAGTACTTC	CASSPGTSGILAKNIQYF
TRBD1	17	TRBV19	.	TRBJ2-6	TGTGCCAGTAGTACAGGGGGCTTCGACTCTGGGGCCAACGTCCTGACTTTC	CASSTGGFDSGANVLTF
TRBD1	13	TRBV10-3	.	TRBJ2-5	TGTGCCATTGGGACAGGGGCACAAGAGACCCAGTACTTC	CAIGTGAQETQYF
.	13	TRBV2	.	TRBJ2-5	TGTGCCAGCAGTGAATGGGGGCGGGAGACCCAGTACTTC	CASSEWGRETQYF
TRBD1	16	TRBV28	.	TRBJ1-4	TGTGCCAGCAGCCCCTTTCGGGGACAGCCTAATGAAAAACTGTTTTTT	CASSPFRGQPNEKLFF
TRBD1	14	TRBV10-3	.	TRBJ2-3	TGTGCCATCAGGACCGGGACAGGCACAGATACGCAGTATTTT	CAIRTGTGTDTQYF
TRBD1	18	TRBV16	.	TRBJ1-5	TGTGCCAGCAGCCAATCGAGGACAGGTTCTTATAGCAATCAGCCCCAGCATTTT	CASSQSRTGSYSNQPQHF
.	13	TRBV7-2	.	TRBJ1-6	TGTGCCAGCAGACAACAGGGTAATTCACCCCTCCACTTT	CASRQQGNSPLHF
.	14	TRBV29-1	.	TRBJ1-3	TGCAGCGTCCGTCCCGGTACGGGTTCAAACACCATATATTTT	CSVRPGTGSNTIYF
TRBD2	14	TRBV5-1	.	TRBJ2-7	TGCGCCAGCTGTGAGACTAGCGGACCCTACGAGCAGTACTTC	CASCETSGPYEQYF
TRBD2	16	TRBV6-1	.	TRBJ2-1	TGTGCCAGCAGTGAAGTTCAAGCGGGAGCATACAATGAGCAGTTCTTC	CASSEVQAGAYNEQFF
TRBD2	16	TRBV9	.	TRBJ2-1	TGTGCCAGCAGCGTCGACCTAGCGGGAGGGTACAATGAGCAGTTCTTC	CASSVDLAGGYNEQFF
TRBD2	13	TRBV30	.	TRBJ2-1	TGTGCGGGGCGGACTAGCGGGTACAATGAGCAGTTCTTC	CAGRTSGYNEQFF
.	12	TRBV7-9	.	TRBJ2-1	TGTGCCAGCAGCTGGACTAACAATGAGCAGTTCTTC	CASSWTNNEQFF
TRBD1	12	TRBV6-5	.	TRBJ2-3	TGTGCCAGCAGGGCACAGGGGAATACGCAGTATTTT	CASRAQGNTQYF
TRBD2	11	TRBV2	.	TRBJ2-1	TGTGCCAGCAGGGGAGGGAATGAGCAGTTCTTC	CASRGGNEQFF
TRBD1	15	TRBV7-2	.	TRBJ2-3	TGTGCCAGCAGAAACACCGGGACAGGACAAAATACGCAGTATTTT	CASRNTGTGQNTQYF
TRBD1	16	TRBV5-1	.	TRBJ1-6	TGCGCCAGCAGCTTGGGTGGGACAGGGAATCAATCACCCCTCCACTTT	CASSLGGTGNQSPLHF